The 7 T cell receptor beta chains given below trace back to one sample, sequenced in a study of blood T cell repertoires in COVID-19. The data were produced by immunoSEQ multiplex PCR, yet TCRdb's version contains in-frame clones alone and is incomplete. The sample records 390,000 or so clones, 80% to 90% being singletons. Sequencing was carried out using PBMCs or T cells enriched from blood (not recorded which). All receptors come from a man younger than 30 who had recovered from COVID-19.

The chain uses TRBV6-1 and TRBJ2-1; TRBD2 agrees at 13 bases. CDR1 is MNHNS, CDR2 SASEGT, per germline. The CDR3 consists of 16 residues. Trimming took 4 bases from V and 0 from J; bases not matched to a gene: 0. CDR3: CASSGTSGSSYNEQFF. The CDR3, as DNA: TGTGCCAGCAGTGGGACTAGCGGGAGCTCCTACAATGAGCAGTTCTTC.

The chain is built from TRBV6-5 and TRBJ2-1, with 7 bases identical to TRBD2. The CDR3 consists of 16 residues. Germline V gene sequence: CDR1 MNHEY, CDR2 SVGAGI. J gave up 8 bases and V 0 bases, and 10 bases lay outside the gene matches. The CDR3 nucleotides are TGTGCCAGCAGTTACTCAAGGCTAGCGGAGCGGTATGAGCAGTTCTTC. Protein: CASSYSRLAERYEQFF.

In its sample, this clone was seen a few times. The rearrangement links TRBV7-3 to TRBJ2-1; D not resolved. CDR3 length equals 15 residues. The V end was cut by 4 bases, the J end by 9 bases, with 19 bases between. Germline lookup yields CDR1 SGHTA and CDR2 FQGTGA. This CDR3 is CASSSVSGPPAEQFF. The CDR3 DNA follows: TGTGCCAGCAGCTCTGTCAGTGGCCCCCCTGCTGAGCAGTTCTTC.

The chain links TRBV5-4 to TRBJ1-2, with 11 bases aligning to TRBD1. The CDR3 has 14 residues. J was trimmed by 8 bases and V by 3 bases; bases with no gene match: 6. In germline, CDR1 is SGHNT, CDR2 YYREEE (reference sequence). The CDR3 sequence is CASSWPGQGVGYTF. In DNA form, the CDR3 reads TGTGCCAGCAGCTGGCCGGGACAGGGGGTGGGCTACACCTTC.

The chain joins TRBV3-1 (or the pseudogene TRBV3-2) to TRBJ2-7; D is perhaps TRBD1 (5 bases). Germline V gene lookup returns CDR1 LGHDT and CDR2 YNNKEL (reference sequence). Trimming pared 3 bases from V and 4 bases from J, leaving 13 bases between. The CDR3 is 14 residues long. CDR3 sequence: CASSQETVGYEQYF. The CDR3 nucleotides read TGTGCCAGCAGCCAGGAGACAGTGGGGTACGAGCAGTACTTC.

The chain is built from TRBV18 and TRBJ1-1; no firm D call. Germline V gene data show CDR1 as KGHSH and CDR2 as LQKENI. The CDR3 has 14 amino acids. Trimming stripped 1 base from V and 0 bases from J, with 6 bases between. CDR3: CASSPQPMNTEAFF. The CDR3 DNA reads TGTGCCAGCTCACCACAGCCCATGAACACTGAAGCTTTCTTT. Variable domain in full (rest from reference TRBV18 and TRBJ1-1): NAGVMQNPRHLVRRRGQEARLRCSPMKGHSHVYWYRQLPEEGLKFMVYLQKENIIDESGMPKERFSAEFPKEGPSILRIQQVVRGDSAAYFCASSPQPMNTEAFFGQGTRLTVV.

This clone was found a few times. The J gene is TRBJ2-5, the V gene TRBV7-7; the D gene is possibly TRBD2 (6 bases). There are 16 residues in the CDR3. CDR1 and CDR2 (germline): SSHAT, FNYEAQ (reference sequence). V lost 5 bases and J lost 4, with 20 bases in between. DNA for the CDR3: TGTGCCAGCAGCCCGGGACGACTAGTGGTTAGAGAGACCCAGTACTTC. Protein product: CASSPGRLVVRETQYF.